Below are 23 T cell receptor beta chains sequenced from a single sample in a study of radiotherapy plus CTLA-4 blockade in lung cancer. Clones were sequenced by immunoSEQ multiplex PCR, and TCRdb holds only the in-frame ones, with some missing. The profile shows fewer than 65,000 clones, about 83% of them singletons. Source: peripheral blood, taken from a patient treated with radiotherapy plus ipilimumab. These receptors originate from a human donor with non-small cell lung cancer whose response to radiotherapy plus ipilimumab could not be evaluated.

This chain joins TRBV10-3 and TRBJ2-1; TRBD2 matches 10 bases. Trimming removed 3 bases from V and 10 bases from J; junction bases left unmatched: 6. The CDR3 is made up of 14 amino acids. The germline gives CDR1 ENHRY, CDR2 SYGVKD. CDR3 sequence (DNA): TGTGCCATCAGTGAAGGGACTAGCGTCCGAGAGCAGTTCTTC. It specifies CAISEGTSVREQFF.

The V call is TRBV6-1, the J call TRBJ1-2, with TRBD1 identical over 8 bases. V was pared by 3 bases and J by 2 bases, with 2 bases of the junction left unmatched. CDR1 is MNHNS and CDR2 is SASEGT in the germline V gene. This CDR3 comprises 14 residues. CDR3 sequence (DNA): TGTGCCAGCAGTGATCCAGGGGGCAACTATGGCTACACCTTC. Translating gives CASSDPGGNYGYTF.

In this sample, this clone turned up a few times. The chain has TRBV2 and TRBJ1-4, with D unresolved. Trimming cost V 3 bases and J 7 bases, with 9 bases left between them. The germline V gene has CDR1 SNHLY and CDR2 FYNNEI. This CDR3 comprises 13 residues. The CDR3 loop reads CASSDFEGEKLFF. As DNA, the CDR3 is TGTGCCAGCAGTGATTTCGAGGGTGAAAAACTGTTTTTT.

This sequence joins TRBV15 and TRBJ1-1; D is undetermined. CDR1 and CDR2 from the germline V gene are LNHNV and YYDKDF (reference sequence). CDR3 length: 14 amino acids. The V gene lost 5 bases and the J gene lost 8 bases, with 18 bases spanning the gap. The CDR3 DNA is TGTGCCACCAGCGGCACCCCCGAATCCGAAGAAGCTTTCTTT. Amino acids: CATSGTPESEEAFF.

The chain employs TRBV10-3 and TRBJ1-2; 8 nucleotides match TRBD1. The CDR3 has 13 residues. Germline assignment: CDR1 ENHRY and CDR2 SYGVKD. Trimming at V came to 4 bases and at J to 14 bases, leaving 12 bases not matched to a gene. The CDR3 reads CAISGTGGEGKTF. The CDR3 DNA follows: TGTGCCATCAGTGGCACAGGGGGGGAGGGTAAGACCTTC.

The V gene is TRBV7-2, the J gene TRBJ1-2, with D perhaps TRBD1 (6 bases). The ends were cut back, 5 bases at V and 5 bases at J, with 21 bases in the middle. CDR3 length: 16 amino acids. Germline loops: CDR1 SGHTA, CDR2 FQGNSA. CDR3 in DNA: TGTGCCAGCAGCGGAAGTCAGGGGCTGTTAAGATATGGCTACACCTTC. This gives the protein CASSGSQGLLRYGYTF.

This clone has only a few counts. The J gene is TRBJ2-2, the V gene TRBV4-3, with TRBD2 identical over 15 bases. CDR3 length: 17 residues. Germline values: CDR1 LGHNA, CDR2 YSLEER. V shed 4 bases and J 5 bases; nucleotides not matched to a gene: 5. The DNA for the CDR3 is TGCGCCAGCAGCCCTTGGACTAGCGGGAGGGGAACCGGGGAGCTGTTTTTT. Amino acids: CASSPWTSGRGTGELFF.

This clone was detected only once. V is TRBV6-5 and J is TRBJ2-3; maybe TRBD1 (6 bases). V was trimmed by 2 bases and J by 4 bases, leaving 13 bases between them. The CDR3 has 15 amino acids. Looked up from germline, CDR1 is MNHEY and CDR2 is SVGAGI. The DNA of the CDR3 is TGTGCCAGCAGTTACCAGAAGGGGGACGCAGATACGCAGTATTTT. Its protein product is CASSYQKGDADTQYF.

The V call is TRBV4-3, the J call TRBJ1-2; 10 bases are shared with TRBD1. Germline CDR1 LGHNA, CDR2 YSLEER. The ends lost 4 bases at V and 1 base at J; junction bases unmatched: 6. The CDR3 contains 16 residues. CDR3 region: CASSRGGQGGNYGYTF. Written as DNA, the CDR3 is TGCGCCAGCAGCCGGGGTGGACAGGGGGGTAACTATGGCTACACCTTC.

The V gene is TRBV7-3, the J gene TRBJ2-3; TRBD1 aligns across 7 bases. Trimming cost V 1 base and J 0 bases; bases outside gene matches: 1. Germline CDR1 SGHTA, CDR2 FQGTGA. This CDR3 spans 15 amino acids. The CDR3 loop is CASSLMGQSTDTQYF. The DNA for the CDR3 is TGTGCCAGCAGCTTAATGGGACAGAGCACAGATACGCAGTATTTT.

This rearrangement joins TRBV7-3 to TRBJ2-5, with TRBD1 matching over 8 bases. This CDR3 is 13 amino acids long. Trimming took 2 bases from V and 5 from J; bases not matched to a gene: 1. The germline V gene has CDR1 SGHTA and CDR2 FQGTGA. This chain's CDR3 is CASSLDRGETQYF. For the CDR3, the DNA is TGTGCCAGCAGCTTAGACAGGGGTGAGACCCAGTACTTC.

This chain uses TRBV7-8 with TRBJ2-2, with TRBD2 as a possible D gene (5 bases). The V gene's germline CDR1 is SGHVS and CDR2 FQNEAQ. Trimming pared 1 base from V and 6 bases from J, leaving 9 bases between. This CDR3 has 14 residues. The CDR3 region is CASSLVLRAGELFF. CDR3 in DNA: TGTGCCAGCAGCTTAGTGTTGCGGGCCGGGGAGCTGTTTTTT.

The chain is built from TRBV7-2 and TRBJ1-2; D perhaps matches TRBD1 (6 bases). Deletions cut 3 bases from V and 6 bases from J, with 11 bases between. The CDR3 contains 13 residues. Germline lookup yields CDR1 SGHTA and CDR2 FQGNSA. In DNA form, the CDR3 reads TGTGCCAGCAGCTTGGGGGCACCGGATGGCTACACCTTC. The encoded protein is CASSLGAPDGYTF.

This rearrangement joins TRBV2 to TRBJ1-1, with D possibly being TRBD1 (5 bases). V was clipped by 3 bases and J by 9 bases, with 11 bases between them. Germline CDR1 and CDR2: SNHLY and FYNNEI. This CDR3 is built from 12 residues. CDR3: CASSDREGQAFF. Here the CDR3 DNA reads TGTGCCAGCAGTGATCGGGAGGGACAAGCTTTCTTT.

Remarks on this clone: Within the sample, other DNA sequences also encode this same CDR3. The CDR3 protein is CASSVGQGNSPLHF. As DNA, the CDR3 is TGTGCCAGCAGCGTTGGACAGGGGAATTCACCCCTCCACTTT. The V call is TRBV9, the J call TRBJ1-6; 9 nucleotides agree with TRBD1. Germline CDR1 is SGDLS and CDR2 is YYNGEE. This CDR3 has 14 residues. V lost 2 bases, J lost 7 bases, and 1 base stayed unmatched.

The J gene is TRBJ2-7, the V gene TRBV29-1; the match to TRBD2 covers 8 bases. Per germline, CDR1 SQVTM and CDR2 ANQGSEA. The CDR3 consists of 14 residues. V was clipped by 2 bases and J by 4 bases; unmatched bases: 7. DNA for the CDR3: TGCAGCGTTGAATCGGGGGGGAGAGGTTACGAGCAGTACTTC. It yields the protein CSVESGGRGYEQYF.

V usage is TRBV5-1 and J usage is TRBJ1-1, with TRBD1 as a possible D gene (5 bases). This CDR3 is 14 amino acids long. With 1 base removed from V and 7 bases from J, the gap between germline ends came to 14 bases. Germline V gene sequence: CDR1 SGHRS, CDR2 YFSETQ. This chain's CDR3 is CASSLSGVMGEAFF. The CDR3 nucleotides are TGCGCCAGCAGCTTGTCGGGGGTGATGGGTGAAGCTTTCTTT.

This clone came up a few times. The chain uses TRBV10-3 and TRBJ2-1; 8 positions match TRBD2. V gave up 6 bases and J gave up 8 bases; unmatched junction bases: 9. CDR1 and CDR2 (germline): ENHRY, SYGVKD. The CDR3 extends over 14 amino acids. The CDR3 nucleotides are TGTGCCATCAGCACTAGCGGATCCGGGGATGAGCAGTTCTTC. Translation: CAISTSGSGDEQFF.

The chain employs TRBV7-8 and TRBJ2-5; 7 nucleotides agree with TRBD2. After removal of 1 base from V and 3 bases from J, the junction contained 5 bases not matched to a gene. CDR3 length: 15 amino acids. Germline values: CDR1 SGHVS, CDR2 FQNEAQ. In DNA, the CDR3 is TGTGCCAGCAGCTTAGAAGTGGGGGGGAAAGAGACCCAGTACTTC. Translated, it gives CASSLEVGGKETQYF.

This clone was found once. The chain has TRBV10-3 and TRBJ1-1, with TRBD1 matching 8 bases. Germline V gene data show CDR1 as ENHRY and CDR2 as SYGVKD. Trimming cost V 10 bases and J 0 bases; bases outside gene matches: 4. The CDR3 covers 13 residues. The CDR3 reads CASRQGMNTEAFF. In DNA form, the CDR3 reads TGTGCCAGCCGACAGGGGATGAACACTGAAGCTTTCTTT.

The chain links TRBV4-3 to TRBJ1-3, with D perhaps matching TRBD1 (5 bases). The CDR3 has 17 amino acids. CDR1 and CDR2 from the germline V gene are LGHNA and YSLEER. The V gene lost 0 bases and the J gene lost 0 bases, with 12 bases spanning the gap. Written as DNA, the CDR3 is TGCGCCAGCAGCCAAGATCGGGAGGGGAGCTCTGGAAACACCATATATTTT. Amino acids: CASSQDREGSSGNTIYF.

The sample holds a few counts of this clone. This chain connects TRBV11-3 to TRBJ2-2; TRBD2 is a possible D gene (6 bases). The CDR3 covers 14 residues. Trimming left V 5 bases short and J 5 bases short, with 12 bases between. Germline CDR1 reads SGHNT; CDR2 reads YENEEA. Here the CDR3 DNA reads TGTGCCAGCAGCACCATGGAGGGGACCGGGGAGCTGTTTTTT. Translated: CASSTMEGTGELFF.

The chain joins TRBV5-4 to TRBJ2-1, with a possible D match to TRBD1 (6 bases). This CDR3 has 14 residues. The germline V gene encodes CDR1 SGHNT and CDR2 YYREEE (reference sequence). The germline V and J ends were trimmed by 0 bases and 4 bases, with 8 bases remaining between them. The DNA for the CDR3 is TGTGCCAGCAGCTTGGTAGACAGGTACAATGAGCAGTTCTTC. Translating gives CASSLVDRYNEQFF.